One and the same sample provided the 13 T cell receptor beta chains below, sequenced in a study of T cells in Graves' hyperthyroidism and ophthalmopathy (dated by TCRdb to about 2019). The library was obtained by multiplex PCR. Sequencing relied on an Illumina HiSeq 2000. The TCR beta CDR3 regions were amplified from RNA transcripts. The first round of RT-PCR for the TCR CDR3 was performed with the HTBI primer set and the Qiagen OneStep RT-PCR kit. TCRdb redid the processing of the public reads, applying fastp at Q25 and MiXCR, and retained in-frame beta chains. CDR3 protein sequences are deduplicated, and each keeps its most common genes and DNA. For this sample the table gives 550,000 to 700,000 distinct CDR3 sequences, of which more than 45% were detected only once. The top ten clones comprise around 19% of the sample. Sequenced material: peripheral blood or thyroid tissue (not recorded which). The receptors were sampled from an adult woman with Graves' disease, either hyperthyroidism or ophthalmopathy (not recorded which).

This clonotype came up many times. The chain uses TRBV12-3 or TRBV12-4 and TRBJ2-5; D may be TRBD2 (5 bases). The CDR3 sequence is 14 residues long. V was shortened by 6 bases and J by 0 bases, with 11 bases between the two germline ends. CDR3 nucleotide sequence: TGTGCCAGCAGCTCCCCCGGGAACCAAGAGACCCAGTACTTC. Its protein is CASSSPGNQETQYF.

The count of this clonotype is one. In this CDR3 the conserved last residue, phenylalanine or tryptophan, is missing, so a read error is likely. The CDR3: CASSPESSSGCEQYL. In DNA, the CDR3 is TGTGCCAGCAGCCCCGAGTCTAGTTCGGGGTGCGAGCAGTACCTC. This chain links TRBV7-8 with TRBJ2-7, with a weak D call TRBD2 (5 bases). V lost 5 bases to trimming and J lost 6 bases, with 20 bases between them. The CDR3 is 15 residues long. CDR1 is SGHVS and CDR2 is FQNEAQ in the germline V gene.

Note on this clonotype: Possible read error: a much larger clone is one base away. This rearrangement joins TRBV6-2 or TRBV6-3 to TRBJ1-4; D not resolved. Germline CDR1 reads MNHEY; CDR2 reads SVGEGT. The CDR3 length is 16 residues. Trimming stripped 2 bases from V and 0 bases from J, with 10 bases between. The CDR3 DNA sequence: TGTGCCAGCAGTTACCCGGGGTTTGCAACTAATGAAAAACTGTTTTTT. Protein: CASSYPGFATNEKLFF.

V gene TRBV7-9 combines with J gene TRBJ1-6; D is undetermined. This CDR3 contains 16 residues. Trimming removed 2 bases at V and 9 bases at J, with 17 bases between. Per the germline V gene, CDR1 is SEHNR and CDR2 is FQNEAQ (reference sequence). In DNA form, the CDR3 reads TGTGCCAGCAGCTTAAGGGCCTCCCTTGGTGGTTCACCCCTCCACTTT. It encodes CASSLRASLGGSPLHF.

This clonotype was seen a few times. The CDR3 loop is CASSDGGGREQPQHF. As DNA, the CDR3 is TGTGCCTCCTCGGATGGGGGTGGGCGGGAGCAGCCCCAGCATTTT. The V call is TRBV7-6, the J call TRBJ1-5; possible D gene TRBD1, 5 bases. Germline loops: CDR1 SGHVS, CDR2 FNYEAQ. V was pared by 11 bases and J by 7 bases, with 24 bases between. This CDR3 spans 15 amino acids.

In regard to this clonotype: The germline gene is not matched at one end of the junction; a read error may be the cause. This sequence joins TRBV19 and TRBJ1-4; no reliable D call. Germline V gene data show CDR1 as LNHDA and CDR2 as SQIVND (reference sequence). This CDR3 is built from 10 residues. The CDR3 is CASSPTPKFF. The DNA for the CDR3 is TGCGCCAGTAGTCCGACGCCCAAGTTTTTC.

The V and J genes are TRBV5-4 and TRBJ1-5; D gene uncertain. Germline values: CDR1 SGHNT, CDR2 YYREEE (reference sequence). V was trimmed by 9 bases and J by 3 bases, leaving 13 bases between them. The CDR3 is made up of 13 amino acids. CDR3 region: CAISPLDNQPQHF. CDR3 nucleotides: TGTGCCATCAGTCCCTTAGACAATCAGCCCCAGCATTTT.

The CDR3: CATSNQMGQANYGYTF. In DNA, the CDR3 is TGTGCCACCAGCAATCAAATGGGACAGGCTAACTATGGCTACACCTTC. The genes are TRBV15 and TRBJ1-2; 8 nucleotides match TRBD1. V lost 4 bases, J lost 0 bases, and 7 bases stayed unmatched. The CDR3 runs 16 residues. CDR1 and CDR2 (germline): LNHNV, YYDKDF (reference sequence).

The chain has TRBV28 and TRBJ2-5, with D unclear. V lost 8 bases to trimming and J lost 5 bases, with 6 bases between them. Germline loops: CDR1 MDHEN, CDR2 SYDVKM. The CDR3 sequence is 10 residues long. The DNA for the CDR3 is TGTGCCAGCGGGATCGAGACCCAGTACTTC. This gives the protein CASGIETQYF.

J is TRBJ2-3 and V is TRBV7-9, with TRBD1 as a possible D gene (6 bases). V lost 4 bases to trimming and J lost 0 bases, with 11 bases between them. The germline V gene has CDR1 SEHNR and CDR2 FQNEAQ (reference sequence). This CDR3 region has 15 residues. The CDR3 coding sequence is TGTGCCAGCAGCTACGGGACACGGAGCACAGATACGCAGTATTTT. Translating gives CASSYGTRSTDTQYF. Filled out from reference TRBV7-9 and TRBJ2-3, the complete variable domain reads DTGVSQNPRHKITKRGQNVTFRCDPISEHNRLYWYRQTLGQGPEFLTYFQNEAQLEKSRLLSDRFSAERPKGSFSTLEIQRTEQGDSAMYLCASSYGTRSTDTQYFGPGTRLTVL.

This clonotype has a count of ten or more. This chain links TRBV7-8 with TRBJ1-5; 8 bases map to TRBD1. This CDR3 has 17 residues. Germline CDR1 is SGHVS and CDR2 is FQNEAQ. With 2 bases clipped from V and 5 bases from J, the junction kept 11 bases outside the gene matches. The chain's CDR3 is CASSLIFSGQGDQPQHF. The CDR3, as DNA: TGTGCCAGCAGCTTAATTTTCTCCGGACAGGGCGATCAGCCCCAGCATTTT.

In its sample, this clonotype was seen many times. The chain couples TRBV7-9 to TRBJ1-5; D is possibly TRBD1 (6 bases). The V gene's germline CDR1 is SEHNR and CDR2 FQNEAQ (reference sequence). The CDR3 runs 14 residues. Trimming pared 5 bases from V and 3 bases from J, leaving 11 bases between. CDR3 bases: TGTGCCAGCAGCAGGGGGGAGGACAATCAGCCCCAGCATTTT. Its protein product is CASSRGEDNQPQHF.

As DNA, the CDR3 is TGTGCCAGCAGCCAAGGAATGGATACGCAGTATTTT. Translated, it gives CASSQGMDTQYF. The rearrangement joins TRBV4-2 to TRBJ2-3; the D is unclear. Germline V gene data show CDR1 as LGHNA and CDR2 as YNFKEQ. V was pared by 1 base and J by 6 bases, with 5 bases between. This CDR3 is built from 12 residues.